These T cell receptor beta chains were read from a single sample in a study of early T cells in non-severe SARS-CoV-2 infection. TCRdb recomputed calls from the 5' RACE reads with MiXCR, one row per CDR3 protein. The sample has 85,000 to 90,000 distinct CDR3 sequences; approximately 15% are singletons. Source material: whole blood. The receptors shown here come from an adult who was a healthcare worker with PCR-confirmed SARS-CoV-2 infection or an uninfected control (not recorded which). Both conserved end residues are part of each CDR3.

CDR3: CASSYRDRQLVNYGYTF
J: TRBJ1-2
V: TRBV21-1

CDR3: CASSQDLTVNEQFF
J: TRBJ2-1
V: TRBV3-1

CDR3: CASDGRTNTGELFF
J: TRBJ2-2
V: TRBV28

CDR3: CASSLDGTGRESPLHF
J: TRBJ1-6
V: TRBV11-2

CDR3: CASSSVAGETDTQYF
J: TRBJ2-3
V: TRBV7-2

CDR3: CATSDLGKVPNTEAFF
J: TRBJ1-1
V: TRBV24-1

CDR3: CASRASREQFF
J: TRBJ2-1
V: TRBV28

CDR3: CSVEGNTEAFF
J: TRBJ1-1
V: TRBV29-1

CDR3: CASSGAAGNTGELFF
J: TRBJ2-2
V: TRBV14

CDR3: CASTPDGSYEQYF
J: TRBJ2-7
V: TRBV6-6

CDR3: CSVEALAGSYGYTF
J: TRBJ1-2
V: TRBV29-1

CDR3: CASSDVAATEQFF
J: TRBJ2-1
V: TRBV6-1

CDR3: CSVEWREPNTGELFF
J: TRBJ2-2
V: TRBV29-1

CDR3: CASSLTMGRIVNEQFF
J: TRBJ2-1
V: TRBV7-3

CDR3: CASSTQLGRNTEAFF
J: TRBJ1-1
V: TRBV12-3/TRBV12-4

CDR3: CASSVDGEDQPQHF
J: TRBJ1-5
V: TRBV9

CDR3: CASSPWTGAAYEQYF
J: TRBJ2-7
V: TRBV7-9

CDR3: CASSGDRVSTDTQYF
J: TRBJ2-3
V: TRBV10-1

CDR3: CSVEWSNYNEQFF
J: TRBJ2-1
V: TRBV29-1

CDR3: CASSYRSGTHNEQFF
J: TRBJ2-1
V: TRBV11-2

CDR3: CASSATSGRDEQFF
J: TRBJ2-1
V: TRBV28

CDR3: CASSPDSGEQFF
J: TRBJ2-1
V: TRBV7-9

CDR3: CASSGGRSGYNEQFF
J: TRBJ2-1
V: TRBV2

CDR3: CASGLIDGRDEAPDTQYF
J: TRBJ2-3
V: TRBV2

CDR3: CASSLGEGPYEQYF
J: TRBJ2-7
V: TRBV7-2

CDR3: CASSLRAAGKHGYTF
J: TRBJ1-2
V: TRBV12-3/TRBV12-4

CDR3: CSASEGANTYEQYF
J: TRBJ2-7
V: TRBV20-1